The 13 T cell receptor beta chains given below trace back to one sample, sequenced in a study of beta chain features in type 1 diabetes. Reverse transcription of all isolated RNA meant that expressed TCRB transcripts were sequenced. The protocol was immunoSEQ multiplex PCR, while the TCRdb copy is restricted to in-frame clones and leaves out a portion. This table holds about 180,000 clones, roughly an eighth found once. Material for sequencing was central memory CD4+ T cells from blood. The receptor set was obtained from a woman between 18 and 29 years old in good health.

This clone turned up a few times. The chain has TRBV4-2 and TRBJ2-3; 10 nucleotides align to TRBD2. The CDR3 consists of 15 residues. CDR1 is LGHNA and CDR2 is YNFKEQ in the germline V gene. The trim removed 5 bases at V and 3 bases at J, leaving 5 bases unmatched. The CDR3 bases are TGTGCCAGCAGCAGAAAAGCGGGAGGGACAGATACGCAGTATTTT. Its protein product is CASSRKAGGTDTQYF.

J is TRBJ2-3 and V is TRBV7-2; 7 nucleotides agree with TRBD1. Looked up from germline, CDR1 is SGHTA and CDR2 is FQGNSA. This CDR3 is built from 15 residues. J was trimmed by 2 bases and V by 5 bases; bases with no gene match: 7. The CDR3, as DNA: TGTGCCAGCAGCGCCGGACAGGTCCTCACAGATACGCAGTATTTT. It specifies CASSAGQVLTDTQYF.

In the case of this clone: This CDR3 is also generated by other DNA sequences in the sample. The CDR3 spells CASSLAQGSGNTIYF. CDR3 DNA: TGTGCCAGCAGCTTGGCCCAGGGATCAGGAAACACCATATATTTT. The J gene is TRBJ1-3, the V gene TRBV5-4, with D possibly matching TRBD1 (5 bases). The germline V gene encodes CDR1 SGHNT and CDR2 YYREEE (reference sequence). V lost 0 bases, J lost 4 bases, and 11 bases lay in between. CDR3 length: 15 amino acids.

This clone was counted only a few times. The chain joins TRBV30 to TRBJ2-5; 10 bases fit TRBD1. CDR3 length equals 12 residues. V shed 6 bases, J shed 6 bases, and the junction held 4 bases outside the gene matches. Looked up from germline, CDR1 is GTSNPN and CDR2 is SVGIG (reference sequence). The chain's CDR3 is CACGTGEKTQYF. CDR3 nucleotide sequence: TGTGCCTGTGGGACAGGGGAAAAGACCCAGTACTTC.

This clone showed up just a few times. The chain uses TRBV5-1 and TRBJ1-1, with D hard to call. Germline V gene lookup returns CDR1 SGHRS and CDR2 YFSETQ. The V end lost 3 bases, the J end lost 1 base, and 10 bases lay between the germline ends. The CDR3 loop spans 14 amino acids. CDR3 sequence (DNA): TGCGCCAGCAGCTCCTTGGTCGGGAACACTGAAGCTTTCTTT. Its translation is CASSSLVGNTEAFF. The complete variable domain, with remaining parts taken from reference TRBV5-1 and TRBJ1-1, reads KAGVTQTPRYLIKTRGQQVTLSCSPISGHRSVSWYQQTPGQGLQFLFEYFSETQRNKGNFPGRFSGRQFSNSRSEMNVSTLELGDSALYLCASSSLVGNTEAFFGQGTRLTVV.

The sample holds a few counts of this clone. The chain joins TRBV2 to TRBJ2-2; the match to TRBD2 covers 8 bases. The CDR3 sequence is 15 residues long. Per germline, CDR1 SNHLY and CDR2 FYNNEI. The V gene end was trimmed by 9 bases and the J gene end by 2 bases; junction bases not matched to a gene: 8. The CDR3 bases are TGTGCCAGTAAACTAGCGGAGGGAAACACCGGGGAGCTGTTTTTT. It encodes CASKLAEGNTGELFF.

This sequence joins TRBV7-9 and TRBJ2-7, with 8 bases matching TRBD1. The CDR3 is 14 amino acids. J gave up 5 bases and V 5 bases, and 8 bases lay outside the gene matches. CDR1 and CDR2 from the germline V gene are SEHNR and FQNEAQ (reference sequence). CDR3 bases: TGTGCCAGCAGCCGGACAGGGATAGGCGACGAGCAGTACTTC. Encoded protein: CASSRTGIGDEQYF.

This clone was found a few times. The gene calls are TRBV28 and TRBJ2-1; TRBD2 agrees at 9 bases. Germline values: CDR1 MDHEN, CDR2 SYDVKM. This CDR3 comprises 14 residues. V was pared by 6 bases and J by 6 bases, with 6 bases of the junction left unmatched. The DNA of the CDR3 is TGTGCCAGCAGACACGGGACTAGCCGCAATGAGCAGTTCTTC. Translating gives CASRHGTSRNEQFF.

The V call is TRBV5-1, the J call TRBJ2-5, with 12 positions matching TRBD2. CDR1 and CDR2 (germline): SGHRS, YFSETQ. CDR3 length equals 16 residues. With V trimmed by 1 base and J by 3 bases, 4 bases remained unmatched. CDR3: CASSLYLAGGKETQYF. CDR3 DNA: TGCGCCAGCAGCTTGTACCTAGCGGGAGGGAAAGAGACCCAGTACTTC. The whole variable domain, filled in from reference TRBV5-1 and TRBJ2-5, reads KAGVTQTPRYLIKTRGQQVTLSCSPISGHRSVSWYQQTPGQGLQFLFEYFSETQRNKGNFPGRFSGRQFSNSRSEMNVSTLELGDSALYLCASSLYLAGGKETQYFGPGTRLLVL.

J is TRBJ2-7 and V is TRBV28, with TRBD2 matching 12 bases. The CDR3 has 14 residues. CDR1 and CDR2 (germline): MDHEN, SYDVKM. V lost 5 bases and J lost 6; bases outside the gene matches: 5. CDR3 in amino acids: CASSPTSGRFEQYF. Written as DNA, the CDR3 is TGTGCCAGCAGTCCTACTAGCGGGAGGTTCGAGCAGTACTTC.

In its sample, this clone was seen a few times. V and J are TRBV15 and TRBJ2-1; D call uncertain. Trimming took off 0 bases at V and 7 bases at J, with 7 bases between the two ends. This CDR3 contains 13 residues. Germline-derived CDR1 and CDR2 are LNHNV and YYDKDF (reference sequence). The CDR3 nucleotides are TGTGCCACCAGCAGAGATATCAGTAATGAGCAGTTCTTC. Protein sequence: CATSRDISNEQFF.

This chain uses TRBV5-1 with TRBJ2-5; 8 nucleotides align to TRBD2. The CDR3 length is 14 residues. Germline-derived CDR1 and CDR2 are SGHRS and YFSETQ. V lost 7 bases and J lost 4; bases outside the gene matches: 9. The CDR3 sequence is CASRSGSSRETQYF. Here the CDR3 DNA reads TGCGCCAGCCGGAGCGGGAGTAGTAGAGAGACCCAGTACTTC.

The chain has TRBV9 and TRBJ2-2; D is unresolved. This CDR3 is built from 14 residues. Germline CDR1 reads SGDLS; CDR2 reads YYNGEE. Trimming shortened V by 4 bases and J by 3 bases, and 10 bases separated the two germline ends. CDR3 amino acids: CASSPLRDTGELFF. In DNA, the CDR3 is TGTGCCAGCAGCCCACTCCGGGACACCGGGGAGCTGTTTTTT.